What follows describes a single T cell receptor beta chain. CDR3 length equals 15 residues. Germline V CDR1 and CDR2: SGHDT, YYEEEE. V trimming: 0 bases; J trimming: 8 bases; junction bases outside the gene matches: 4. The data belong to a study of shared clonotypes between healthy human individuals. Sequencing was performed with immunoSEQ multiplex PCR; in TCRdb, only in-frame clones are kept and a portion is missing. This sample has about 600,000 clones; around 77% occur once, and the top ten carry 12%. Sequenced input: PBMCs. The sequence came from a woman in her thirties or forties in good health. Some clones in this sample may be carry-over from other donors' samples. V is TRBV5-6 and J is TRBJ1-4, with TRBD1 identical over 10 bases. The CDR3 DNA reads as TGTGCCAGCAGCTTGGAGGGACAGGGGTACGAAAAACTGTTTTTT. Translated, it gives CASSLEGQGYEKLFF.